This TCR beta chain derives from a study of beta chain features in type 1 diabetes. The study, taken as a whole, reports: PCR might favor shorter templates, but any such skew would affect patients and controls equally. For patients, the naive, central memory and Treg TCRB repertoires appeared more alike than for healthy donors.

Since all of the isolated RNA was reverse transcribed, expressed TCRB transcripts were what got sequenced. The protocol was immunoSEQ multiplex PCR, while the TCRdb copy is restricted to in-frame clones and leaves out a portion. The repertoire holds 240,000 or so clones, about 70% seen once, with around 0.05% in the top ten. Isolation of CD4+ naive, central memory, regulatory and stem cell-like memory cells was achieved by sorting via CD45RO/CCR7/CD25/CD127/CD95/CD27. Points on this clone: What it recognizes is unknown.

This clonotype was obtained from a man in his thirties or forties in good health. Sequencing used naive CD4+ T cells from blood.

The CDR3 is CASSSSGRTDTQYF. In DNA, the CDR3 is TGTGCCAGCAGCTCTAGCGGACGCACAGATACGCAGTATTTT. The chain uses TRBV7-2 and TRBJ2-3; 7 bases match TRBD2. Per germline, CDR1 SGHTA and CDR2 FQGNSA. This CDR3 has 14 residues. After removal of 4 bases from V and 1 base from J, the junction contained 2 bases not matched to a gene.